This TCR beta chain was recovered during a study of blood T cell repertoires in COVID-19. Turning to the study itself: Sample material is recorded as cDNA or gDNA derived from T cells, B-cell-depleted T cells, or PBMCs.

The table came from immunoSEQ multiplex PCR; TCRdb's copy has only in-frame clones and leaves some out. The sample holds 490,000 or so clones, around 85% seen once. The CDR3 is 15 amino acids. CDR1 is LGHNT, CDR2 FRNRAP, per germline. V was shortened by 0 bases and J by 4 bases, with 12 bases between the two germline ends. The study drew participants aged roughly 18 to 95 years from some 25 US areas. Sample: PBMCs or T cells enriched from blood (not recorded which). The sequence was collected from a woman between 55 and 75 years old who had recovered from COVID-19. This chain uses TRBV12-5 with TRBJ1-1; unclear D gene. The CDR3 region is CASGLVLGGRTEAFF. DNA of the CDR3: TGTGCTAGTGGTTTGGTACTGGGAGGTCGCACTGAAGCTTTCTTT.